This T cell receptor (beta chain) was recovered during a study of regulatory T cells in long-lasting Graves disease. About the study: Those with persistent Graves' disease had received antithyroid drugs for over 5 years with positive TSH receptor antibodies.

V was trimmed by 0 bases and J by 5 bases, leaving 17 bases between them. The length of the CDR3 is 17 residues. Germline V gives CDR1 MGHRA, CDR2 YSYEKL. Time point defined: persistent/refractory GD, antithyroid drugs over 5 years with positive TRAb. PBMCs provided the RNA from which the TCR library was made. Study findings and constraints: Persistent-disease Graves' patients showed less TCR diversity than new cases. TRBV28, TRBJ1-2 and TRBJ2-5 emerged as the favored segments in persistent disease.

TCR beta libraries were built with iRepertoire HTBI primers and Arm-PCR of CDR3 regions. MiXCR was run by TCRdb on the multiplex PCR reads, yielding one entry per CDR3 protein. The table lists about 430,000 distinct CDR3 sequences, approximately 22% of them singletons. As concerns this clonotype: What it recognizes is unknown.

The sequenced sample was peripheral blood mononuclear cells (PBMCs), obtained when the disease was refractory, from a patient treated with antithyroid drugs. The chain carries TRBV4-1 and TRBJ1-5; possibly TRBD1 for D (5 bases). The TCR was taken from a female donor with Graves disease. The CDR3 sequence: CASSQEMIGTPDQPQHF. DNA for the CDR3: TGCGCCAGCAGCCAAGAAATGATTGGGACCCCCGATCAGCCCCAGCATTTT.